The next 23 T cell receptor beta chains were all read from a single sample in a study of cytomegalovirus exposure and HLA in healthy donors. With 60 Vbeta and 13 Jbeta primers, the PCR was carried out. Data came from immunoSEQ multiplex PCR; TCRdb stores just in-frame clones and leaves some out. Here the sample spans some 130,000 clones, 77% being singletons. The sample taken for sequencing was PBMCs. The receptors come from a male donor in good health and CMV-seronegative.

The chain is built from TRBV19 and TRBJ1-3; D ambiguous. V lost 4 bases, J lost 0 bases, and 4 bases lay in between. The germline V gene has CDR1 LNHDA and CDR2 SQIVND (reference sequence). This CDR3 comprises 13 residues. This CDR3 reads CASSRSSGNTIYF. Here the CDR3 DNA reads TGTGCCAGTAGTAGGAGCTCTGGAAACACCATATATTTT.

The chain joins TRBV7-2 to TRBJ1-5; D remains ambiguous. The germline V gene encodes CDR1 SGHTA and CDR2 FQGNSA. This CDR3 is built from 12 residues. V was clipped by 5 bases and J by 6 bases, with 8 bases between them. The CDR3 reads CASSPEGQPQHF. The CDR3, as DNA: TGTGCCAGCAGCCCGGAGGGTCAGCCCCAGCATTTT.

Comment on this clone: The junction shows a germline mismatch at one end, possibly a read error. This chain links TRBV7-9 with TRBJ2-2; no definite D call. This CDR3 region has 11 residues. CDR1 is SEHNR and CDR2 is FQNEAQ in the germline V gene (reference sequence). This CDR3 is CSSRINGELFF. The CDR3 region has the DNA TGTTCCAGCAGAATTAACGGGGAGCTGTTTTTT.

This CDR3 reads CASSQEPVLAKNIQYF. The CDR3 region has the DNA TGCGCCAGCAGCCAAGAACCAGTCCTAGCCAAAAACATTCAGTACTTC. The chain links TRBV4-3 to TRBJ2-4; the D is unclear. Germline V lookup: CDR1 LGHNA, CDR2 YSLEER. The CDR3 covers 16 residues. Deletions cut 0 bases from V and 0 bases from J, with 9 bases between.

The chain combines TRBV19 with TRBJ2-2, with 12 bases lining up with TRBD2. Germline V gene data show CDR1 as LNHDA and CDR2 as SQIVND (reference sequence). J gave up 1 base and V 4 bases, and 7 bases lay outside the gene matches. The CDR3 extends over 18 amino acids. The CDR3 DNA is TGTGCCAGTAGTACACGTCGACTAGCGGGGGAGAACACCGGGGAGCTGTTTTTT. Its translation: CASSTRRLAGENTGELFF.

The rearrangement links TRBV28 to TRBJ1-1; no firm D call. The V gene's germline CDR1 is MDHEN and CDR2 SYDVKM. The CDR3 loop spans 13 amino acids. Deletions cut 5 bases from V and 1 base from J, with 8 bases between. The CDR3 reads CASSPRQNTEAFF. CDR3 coding DNA: TGTGCCAGCAGTCCACGACAGAACACTGAAGCTTTCTTT.

About this clone: A read error may account for a junction end that differs from germline. The J gene is TRBJ2-7, the V gene TRBV7-9, with a possible D match to TRBD1 (7 bases). Germline loops: CDR1 SEHNR, CDR2 FQNEAQ (reference sequence). The CDR3 has 14 residues. CDR3 in DNA: TGTTCCAGCAGCTTCCAGGGGGGAGCATTCGAGCAGTACTTC. This translates into CSSSFQGGAFEQYF.

This chain uses TRBV7-9 with TRBJ1-2; no definite D call. V gave up 9 bases and J gave up 4 bases, with 12 bases separating them. CDR1 is SEHNR, CDR2 FQNEAQ, per germline (reference sequence). This CDR3 is built from 12 residues. The CDR3, as DNA: TGTGCCAGTCGGGGAGGCCGCTATGGCTACACCTTC. Translation gives CASRGGRYGYTF.

The chain combines TRBV29-1 with TRBJ2-1, with 8 bases that match TRBD2. The CDR3 is 16 residues long. The junction had 13 bases not matched to a gene; V was cut back by 7 bases and J by 2 bases. Per the germline V gene, CDR1 is SQVTM and CDR2 is ANQGSEA. CDR3 amino acids: CSAAGGSTNPYNEQFF. Written as DNA, the CDR3 is TGCAGCGCCGCGGGGGGAAGTACTAATCCCTACAATGAGCAGTTCTTC.

This clone turned up a few times. The chain is built from TRBV11-1 and TRBJ2-7; 10 bases are a match to TRBD1. CDR3 length: 14 residues. Trimming at V came to 5 bases and at J to 3 bases, leaving 4 bases not matched to a gene. Germline V CDR1 and CDR2: SGHAT, FQDESV (reference sequence). This CDR3 reads CASSPRDRGYEQYF. DNA for the CDR3: TGTGCCAGCAGCCCCCGGGACAGGGGCTACGAGCAGTACTTC.

The gene calls are TRBV5-1 and TRBJ2-6, with TRBD1 matching 7 bases. Germline CDR1 and CDR2: SGHRS and YFSETQ. V lost 2 bases to trimming and J lost 1 base; unmatched junction nucleotides: 9. The CDR3 length is 18 residues. CDR3 nucleotide sequence: TGCGCCAGCAGCTTACAGGGGAGTATATTATCTGGGGCCAACGTCCTGACTTTC. Its translation is CASSLQGSILSGANVLTF.

The chain joins TRBV5-1 to TRBJ1-1; 8 positions agree with TRBD1. This CDR3 spans 13 amino acids. Germline CDR1 is SGHRS and CDR2 is YFSETQ. Trimming removed 2 bases from V and 6 bases from J; junction bases left unmatched: 3. Here the CDR3 reads CASSFQGAAEAFF. In DNA form, the CDR3 reads TGCGCCAGCAGCTTCCAGGGGGCAGCTGAAGCTTTCTTT.

The CDR3: CASSSPGTGPGGYTF. The CDR3 nucleotides are TGTGCCAGCAGTTCGCCCGGGACAGGGCCTGGTGGCTACACCTTC. V and J are TRBV6-5 and TRBJ1-2; 9 bases match TRBD1. The V segment lost 4 bases and the J segment 7 bases; nucleotides outside the gene matches: 10. Germline CDR1 and CDR2: MNHEY and SVGAGI. CDR3 length equals 15 residues.

The gene calls are TRBV6-4 and TRBJ2-2; 7 bases line up with TRBD1. The CDR3 has 14 amino acids. The V gene's germline CDR1 is MRHNA and CDR2 SNTAGT. Trimming took 3 bases from V and 5 from J; bases not matched to a gene: 3. CDR3 DNA sequence: TGTGCCAGCAGTGAAAACAGGGGAACCGGGGAGCTGTTTTTT. It specifies CASSENRGTGELFF.

The chain carries TRBV14 and TRBJ2-7, with TRBD1 as a possible D gene (6 bases). The CDR3 has 14 amino acids. In germline, CDR1 is SGHDN, CDR2 FVKESK. The germline V and J ends were trimmed by 6 bases and 3 bases, with 15 bases remaining between them. CDR3 coding DNA: TGTGCCAGCAGTTCGGACAGACACATCTACGAGCAGTACTTC. Encoded protein: CASSSDRHIYEQYF.

The chain is built from TRBV19 and TRBJ1-6, with TRBD1 matching 9 bases. The trim removed 6 bases at V and 9 bases at J, leaving 12 bases unmatched. CDR3 size: 16 residues. Germline V gene data show CDR1 as LNHDA and CDR2 as SQIVND (reference sequence). Here the CDR3 DNA reads TGTGCCAGTAGAGAATCCGGGACAGGGAAGGTTTCACCCCTCCACTTT. It yields the protein CASRESGTGKVSPLHF.

The chain joins TRBV5-1 to TRBJ2-6; weak D call: TRBD2 (6 bases). The CDR3 totals 15 residues. Trimming left V 7 bases short and J 2 bases short, with 13 bases between. Per germline, CDR1 SGHRS and CDR2 YFSETQ. DNA of the CDR3: TGCGCCAGCCGACGCCCGGGAGCTGGGGCCAACGTCCTGACTTTC. As protein: CASRRPGAGANVLTF.

This clone turned up a few times. This sequence joins TRBV5-5 and TRBJ2-7, with unresolved D. The CDR3 runs 14 residues. Trimming cost V 2 bases and J 2 bases, with 11 bases left between them. Germline V gene sequence: CDR1 SGHKS, CDR2 YYEKEE (reference sequence). CDR3 nucleotides: TGTGCCAGCAGCTTCCAGTTTTCCGCCTACGAGCAGTACTTC. This sequence encodes CASSFQFSAYEQYF.

The J gene is TRBJ1-1, the V gene TRBV5-1; maybe TRBD1 (6 bases). Trimming shortened V by 0 bases and J by 7 bases, and 10 bases separated the two germline ends. The germline CDR1 and CDR2 sequences are SGHRS and YFSETQ. The CDR3 covers 13 residues. The CDR3 region has the DNA TGCGCCAGCAGCTTGGAACAGGGAATTGAAGCTTTCTTT. Translated: CASSLEQGIEAFF. Supplemented by reference TRBV5-1 and TRBJ1-1, the full variable domain reads KAGVTQTPRYLIKTRGQQVTLSCSPISGHRSVSWYQQTPGQGLQFLFEYFSETQRNKGNFPGRFSGRQFSNSRSEMNVSTLELGDSALYLCASSLEQGIEAFFGQGTRLTVV.

The chain uses TRBV19 and TRBJ1-2, with 7 bases fitting TRBD1. Per germline, CDR1 LNHDA and CDR2 SQIVND (reference sequence). This CDR3 is 14 amino acids long. The J segment lost 0 bases and the V segment lost 7 bases, leaving 5 bases of the junction unmatched. CDR3 coding DNA: TGTGCCAGTAACGACAGGGTAGCTAACTATGGCTACACCTTC. Protein product: CASNDRVANYGYTF.

The chain uses TRBV5-4 and TRBJ1-3; D remains ambiguous. CDR3 size: 16 residues. V was pared by 5 bases and J by 0 bases, with 15 bases between. Per the germline V gene, CDR1 is SGHNT and CDR2 is YYREEE (reference sequence). As DNA, the CDR3 is TGTGCCAGCAGTCCGGGGTCGGCCGTCTCTGGAAACACCATATATTTT. This translates into CASSPGSAVSGNTIYF.

This clone occurred a few times. The chain has TRBV28 and TRBJ2-1, with D possibly being TRBD1 (6 bases). The CDR3 is 16 residues long. V was pared by 4 bases and J by 7 bases, with 20 bases between. CDR1 is MDHEN and CDR2 is SYDVKM in the germline V gene. CDR3 sequence reads: CASSSLTGIFRNEQFF. The CDR3 coding sequence is TGTGCCAGCAGTTCCCTAACAGGGATATTCCGGAATGAGCAGTTCTTC. Drawing the rest from reference TRBV28 and TRBJ2-1, the complete variable domain is DVKVTQSSRYLVKRTGEKVFLECVQDMDHENMFWYRQDPGLGLRLIYFSYDVKMKEKGDIPEGYSVSREKKERFSLILESASTNQTSMYLCASSSLTGIFRNEQFFGPGTRLTVL.

The V and J genes are TRBV27 and TRBJ2-5; TRBD2 might be the D (5 bases). This CDR3 has 16 amino acids. The germline V gene has CDR1 MNHEY and CDR2 SMNVEV (reference sequence). Deletions cut 5 bases from V and 4 bases from J, with 20 bases between. Written as DNA, the CDR3 is TGTGCCAGCAGTACAACTAGGATTTTGAGCCCAGAGACCCAGTACTTC. Translation: CASSTTRILSPETQYF.